This TCR beta chain was retrieved from a study of blood T cells in healthy people across ages. A second PCR, run for about 7 to 11 cycles, used a sample-barcoded 5' primer plus a J-beta primer mix. MiXCR was run by TCRdb on the 5' RACE reads, yielding one entry per CDR3 protein. The top ten clones hold around 22% of a sample with roughly 800,000 distinct CDR3 sequences, nearly 60% of them seen once. Overall study results and limits: Higher diversity and more naive CD4+ cells were features of long-lived donors, compared to aged donors. As age increased, TCR beta diversity per million T cells fell in a roughly linear fashion.

The V end was cut by 2 bases, the J end by 5 bases, with 13 bases between. Germline assignment: CDR1 LNHDA and CDR2 SQIVND (reference sequence). This CDR3 spans 15 amino acids. Details on this clonotype: Its matching antigen is unknown.

The sample was blood. The gene calls are TRBV19 and TRBJ2-4; D is perhaps TRBD1 (6 bases). This clonotype originated in a man aged 25 to 40 in good health. CDR3 region: CASSIPAGVQNIQYF. The CDR3 DNA reads as TGTGCCAGTAGTATACCGGCAGGGGTGCAAAACATTCAGTACTTC.